The clone carrying this T cell receptor beta chain occurred a few times. Its matching antigen is unknown. The data are from a study of cytomegalovirus exposure and HLA in healthy donors. Overall study results and limits: Based on reports, TCR beta sequences accurately predicted HLA-A and HLA-B alleles for most subjects. Analysis was performed later, and it showed HLA-associated TCR beta chains to be more clonally expanded than equally common others. The study dropped some indistinguishable V segments, TRBV6-2 and TRBV6-3 among them.

The PCR made use of 60 Vbeta and 13 Jbeta primers. The protocol was immunoSEQ multiplex PCR, while the TCRdb copy is restricted to in-frame clones and leaves out a portion. The data show about 90,000 clones, nearly 80% seen once. J was trimmed by 6 bases and V by 7 bases; bases with no gene match: 9. This CDR3 spans 13 amino acids. Germline loops: CDR1 MNHNS, CDR2 SASEGT. This sequence was found in a woman aged 40 to 50 in good health and CMV-seropositive. The sample consisted of PBMCs. V gene TRBV6-1 combines with J gene TRBJ2-7, with 7 bases aligning to TRBD1. The CDR3 here is CASKDRDGAEQYF. The CDR3 DNA follows: TGTGCCAGCAAAGACAGGGACGGAGCCGAGCAGTACTTC.